These T cell receptor beta chains were read from a single sample in a study of T cell responses to AZD1222 COVID-19 vaccine. Data came from immunoSEQ multiplex PCR; TCRdb stores just in-frame clones and leaves some out. The sample shows roughly 83,000 clones, about 83% of them seen only once. Material: peripheral blood, obtained on day 0 of AZD1222 vaccination. The source of these receptors is an adult in good health. Both conserved end residues are part of each CDR3. The D gene is left open where the match is weak. Clone sizes are given selectively: once, few, many, or a class where the clone is expanded.

J | V | D | size | DNA | CDR3
TRBJ1-3 | TRBV5-6 | - | few | TGTGCCAGCAGCTTCTGGGCAGAACACTCTGGAAACACCATATATTTT | CASSFWAEHSGNTIYF
TRBJ1-2 | TRBV19 | - | - | TGTGCCAGTAGTATTGGGGGTTTAGGAGGCTACACCTTC | CASSIGGLGGYTF
TRBJ2-7 | TRBV28 | - | - | TGTGCCAGCAGTTTCGGGGGGCAGGAGCAGTACTTC | CASSFGGQEQYF
TRBJ2-7 | TRBV6-5 | - | few | TGTGCCAGCAGTTCTACGGGCCACGAGCAGTACTTC | CASSSTGHEQYF
TRBJ2-1 | TRBV19 | TRBD1 | once | TGTGCCAGTAGTAGGACAGGAGGCATTGGGAATGAGCAGTTCTTC | CASSRTGGIGNEQFF
TRBJ2-2 | TRBV18 | - | - | TGTGCCAGCTCACCAACCCCGAACCTTAGGACCGGGGAGCTGTTTTTT | CASSPTPNLRTGELFF
TRBJ1-5 | TRBV6-1 | - | - | TGTGCCAGCAGTGAGGACCCAGGGGTTGGTCAGCCCCAGCATTTT | CASSEDPGVGQPQHF
TRBJ2-1 | TRBV7-3 | - | few | TGTGCCAGCAGCCGGGACGGAGGGGCACCTGAGCAGTTCTTC | CASSRDGGAPEQFF
TRBJ2-7 | TRBV7-2 | TRBD2 | - | TGTGCCAGCAGCCCCTTCGCGGGGGGCTACGAGCAGTACTTC | CASSPFAGGYEQYF
TRBJ2-7 | TRBV2 | TRBD1 | - | TGTGCCAGCATATGGGGACAGGGGGTAGTCGAGCAGTACTTC | CASIWGQGVVEQYF
TRBJ1-2 | TRBV7-9 | - | - | TGTGCCAGCATCGGGGGGTCTAACTATGGCTACACCTTC | CASIGGSNYGYTF
TRBJ1-5 | TRBV6-5 | - | - | TGTGCCAGCAGTTATTTCCCCGCAGACGTCGGTCAGCCCCAGCATTTT | CASSYFPADVGQPQHF
TRBJ2-5 | TRBV7-2 | - | - | TGTGCCAGCAGCTTCGGTGTGACCGAAGAGACCCAGTACTTC | CASSFGVTEETQYF
TRBJ1-4 | TRBV24-1 | - | - | TGTGCCACCAGTGATTCCAGACCGTTTGGAGCGTGCAATGAAAAACTGTTTTTT | CATSDSRPFGACNEKLFF
TRBJ1-6 | TRBV18 | TRBD1 | once | TGTGCCAGCTCACCAGAGACAGGGATGTCCTATAATTCACCCCTCCACTTT | CASSPETGMSYNSPLHF
TRBJ1-5 | TRBV6-6 | - | - | TGTGCCAGCAGCCGTAAGGAGGATCAGCCCCAGCATTTT | CASSRKEDQPQHF
TRBJ1-1 | TRBV10-3 | - | - | TGTGCCATCAGTAACCGGGACACCCACGGTGAAGCTTTCTTT | CAISNRDTHGEAFF
TRBJ2-7 | TRBV14 | - | once | TGTGCCAGCAGCCAAAGGTCAGGGCTCTCCTACGAGCAGTACTTC | CASSQRSGLSYEQYF
TRBJ1-2 | TRBV9 | - | - | TGTGCCAGCAGCGTGGCTAACAGGGACTATGGCTACACCTTC | CASSVANRDYGYTF
TRBJ1-5 | TRBV28 | - | - | TGTGCCAGCAGTTTCGGGGTCCGCAATCAGCCCCAGCATTTT | CASSFGVRNQPQHF